This T cell receptor (beta chain) was found in a study of T cell responses to AZD1222 COVID-19 vaccine. The method was immunoSEQ multiplex PCR; TCRdb's version includes in-frame clones alone and lacks a portion of them. The sample records approximately 97,000 clones, approximately 86% being singletons. The germline V gene has CDR1 LGHNA and CDR2 YNFKEQ. The CDR3 contains 17 residues. The V segment lost 0 bases and the J segment 4 bases; nucleotides outside the gene matches: 8. This TCR was sampled from an adult in good health. The gene calls are TRBV4-2 and TRBJ2-3; 9 nucleotides agree with TRBD1. Material: peripheral blood, obtained on day 0 of AZD1222 vaccination. The CDR3 DNA reads TGTGCCAGCAGCCAAGACCTGGGACAGGGTGGGGCAGATACGCAGTATTTT. Translated: CASSQDLGQGGADTQYF.